In its sample, the clone carrying this T cell receptor (beta chain) was seen many times. Its antigen remains unknown. This sample is drawn from a study of T cells in Graves' hyperthyroidism and ophthalmopathy. Background on the study: Peripheral blood sampling occurred at initial diagnosis, before any treatment. General study points: Ophthalmopathy, which appeared later, was predicted by the model a median around 6.9 months before onset.

From RNA transcripts, TCR beta CDR3 regions were amplified. The HTBI primer set was used in a first-round RT-PCR of the TCR CDR3. Each CDR3 protein gets one entry after TCRdb re-called the multiplex PCR reads with MiXCR. Among over 550,000 distinct CDR3 sequences listed, 16% were seen once. Any patient presenting with uncontrolled infection, other autoimmune disease, pregnancy or lactation was left out. The sequence came from a woman under 30 with Graves' hyperthyroidism. Sequenced sample: blood.

CDR3 protein: CAWSGQHNQPQHF. The CDR3 DNA reads as TGTGCCTGGAGTGGTCAGCACAATCAGCCCCAGCATTTT. The chain is built from TRBV30 and TRBJ1-5; D unclear. The CDR3 has 13 residues. Per germline, CDR1 GTSNPN and CDR2 SVGIG (reference sequence). Trimming left V 1 base short and J 3 bases short, with 7 bases between.